This T cell receptor beta chain appears in the sequencing data of a study of human T cells and chemical hapten exposure. This sample's time point: pre-sensitization, week 0. Treatment here: therapeutic diphenylcyclopropenone sensitization with weekly scalp DPC. Sequencing started from total RNA isolated from unfractionated whole blood. Individual cDNA molecules received unique molecular identifiers in the library. TCRdb itself ran the RACE reads through MiXCR, one entry per CDR3 protein. The data contain 300,000 to 450,000 distinct CDR3 sequences, 5.5% of them singletons. Germline assignment: CDR1 SGHDT and CDR2 YYEEEE. This CDR3 has 15 amino acids. With 0 bases clipped from V and 5 bases from J, the junction kept 5 bases outside the gene matches.

The sample in question was whole blood, obtained in connection with sensitization to the hapten diphenylcyclopropenone (DPC). The receptor was isolated from a woman between 18 and 30 years old with alopecia areata. Some clones in this sample may be carry-over from other donors' samples. The gene calls are TRBV5-6 and TRBJ2-7, with TRBD2 matching over 10 bases. As DNA, the CDR3 is TGTGCCAGCAGCTTGGCACTAGCGGGGAGGCACGAGCAGTACTTC. Protein product: CASSLALAGRHEQYF.